The TCR beta chain described here comes from a study of Graves' ophthalmopathy and Graves' hyperthyroidism. Turning to the study itself: Upon initial diagnosis and before any treatment, peripheral blood was collected. General study results and limits: The model's ophthalmopathy progression predictions had approximately 69% sensitivity and 72.22% specificity.

The TCR beta CDR3 regions underwent amplification from RNA transcripts. After a first-round RT-PCR with HTBI primers, a second-round multiplex PCR was run. TCRdb processed the multiplex PCR reads anew with MiXCR; each CDR3 protein has one entry. Of 360,000 or so distinct CDR3 sequences in the sample, about 17% were seen once. Losses at the gene ends were 2 bases for V and 0 bases for J; bases not matched to a gene: 17. CDR1 is SGHTA, CDR2 FQGNSA, per germline. The CDR3 is 21 residues long. Ophthalmopathic donors had moderate-to-severe activity, CAS ≥3 and NOSPECS ≥4, with disease that had lasted under 3 months. Other autoimmune diseases, uncontrolled infections, pregnancy and lactation each led to patient exclusion. This clonotype occurred many times. As yet, its antigen is unknown.

The receptor's source is a woman under 30 with Graves' ophthalmopathy. V gene TRBV7-2 combines with J gene TRBJ2-2, with TRBD1 matching 8 bases. The sequenced sample consisted of peripheral blood. CDR3 in amino acids: CASSLFGSRQGASPNTGELFF. CDR3 in DNA: TGTGCCAGCAGCTTATTCGGGTCCAGGCAGGGGGCGTCCCCGAACACCGGGGAGCTGTTTTTT.